This T cell receptor (beta chain) originates from a study of CD8 T cells in ankylosing spondylitis. Looked up from germline, CDR1 is DFQATT and CDR2 is SNEGSKA (reference sequence). Between the trimmed V and J ends, which lost 4 bases and 7 bases, there was a span of 15 bases. This CDR3 is 13 amino acids long. As concerns this clonotype: Its antigen is not identified.

5'-RACE, quantitative and with molecular barcodes, yielded the TCR beta libraries. Each CDR3 protein gets one entry after TCRdb re-called the 5' RACE reads with MiXCR. This sample has around 770,000 distinct CDR3 sequences, with roughly 20% found just once. Notes on the study in general: Enrichment of disease-linked clones was reportedly significant in matched ankylosing spondylitis synovial fluid. For ankylosing spondylitis blood, a TCR beta motif of 8 or 9 highly homologous variants appeared characteristic. In synovial fluid and blood from reactive arthritis, some motif variants were previously reported.

The receptor was derived from a male donor with ankylosing spondylitis. The sequenced material came from blood, either unsorted or a sorted T cell fraction (not recorded which). This chain joins TRBV20-1 and TRBJ2-3; TRBD1 is a possible D gene (6 bases). CDR3 in amino acids: CSAIQSQGHTQYF. The CDR3 coding sequence is TGCAGTGCTATACAATCACAGGGACATACGCAGTATTTT.